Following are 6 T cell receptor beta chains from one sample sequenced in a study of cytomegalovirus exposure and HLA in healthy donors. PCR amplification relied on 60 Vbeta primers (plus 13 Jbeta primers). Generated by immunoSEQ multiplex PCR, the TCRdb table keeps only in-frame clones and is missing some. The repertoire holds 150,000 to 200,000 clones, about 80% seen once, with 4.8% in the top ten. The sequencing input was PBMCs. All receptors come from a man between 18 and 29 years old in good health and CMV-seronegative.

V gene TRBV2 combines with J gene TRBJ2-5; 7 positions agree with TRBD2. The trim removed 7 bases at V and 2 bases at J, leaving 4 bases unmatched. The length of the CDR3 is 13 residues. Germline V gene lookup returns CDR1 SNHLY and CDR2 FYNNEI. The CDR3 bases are TGTGCCAGCATGCGGGGGTCTCAAGAGACCCAGTACTTC. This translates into CASMRGSQETQYF. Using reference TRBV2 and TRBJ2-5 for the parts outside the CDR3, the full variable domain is EPEVTQTPSHQVTQMGQEVILRCVPISNHLYFYWYRQILGQKVEFLVSFYNNEISEKSEIFDDQFSVERPDGSNFTLKIRSTKLEDSAMYFCASMRGSQETQYFGPGTRLLVL.

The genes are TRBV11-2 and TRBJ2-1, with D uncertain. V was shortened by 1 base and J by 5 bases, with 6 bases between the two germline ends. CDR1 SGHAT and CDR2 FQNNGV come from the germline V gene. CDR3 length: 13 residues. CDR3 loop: CASSLVLNNEQFF. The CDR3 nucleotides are TGTGCCAGCAGCTTAGTGTTAAACAATGAGCAGTTCTTC.

The CDR3 spells CASSETGDTSPLHF. Here the CDR3 DNA reads TGTGCCAGCAGTGAGACAGGGGATACTTCACCCCTCCACTTT. V is TRBV6-1 and J is TRBJ1-6; 8 bases agree with TRBD1. CDR3 length: 14 amino acids. CDR1 MNHNS and CDR2 SASEGT come from the germline V gene. V shed 3 bases and J 9 bases; nucleotides not matched to a gene: 4.

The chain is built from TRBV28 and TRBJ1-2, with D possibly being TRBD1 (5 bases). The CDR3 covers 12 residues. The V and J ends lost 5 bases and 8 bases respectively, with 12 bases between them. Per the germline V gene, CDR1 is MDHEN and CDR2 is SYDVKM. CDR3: CASSRSGYGYTF. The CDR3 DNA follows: TGTGCCAGCAGTCGATCAGGGTACGGCTACACCTTC.

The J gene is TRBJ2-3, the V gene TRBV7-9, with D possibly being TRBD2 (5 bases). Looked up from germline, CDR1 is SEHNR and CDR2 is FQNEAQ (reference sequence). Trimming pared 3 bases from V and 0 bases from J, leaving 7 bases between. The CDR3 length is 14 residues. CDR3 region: CASSFGLSTDTQYF. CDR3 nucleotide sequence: TGTGCCAGCAGCTTTGGACTGAGCACAGATACGCAGTATTTT.

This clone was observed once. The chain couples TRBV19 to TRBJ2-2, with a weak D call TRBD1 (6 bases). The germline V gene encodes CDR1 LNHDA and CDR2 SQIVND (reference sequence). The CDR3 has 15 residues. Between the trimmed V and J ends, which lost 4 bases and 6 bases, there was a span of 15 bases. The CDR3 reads CASSTNTGLAGELFF. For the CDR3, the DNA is TGTGCCAGTAGTACCAACACAGGGTTGGCCGGGGAGCTGTTTTTT.